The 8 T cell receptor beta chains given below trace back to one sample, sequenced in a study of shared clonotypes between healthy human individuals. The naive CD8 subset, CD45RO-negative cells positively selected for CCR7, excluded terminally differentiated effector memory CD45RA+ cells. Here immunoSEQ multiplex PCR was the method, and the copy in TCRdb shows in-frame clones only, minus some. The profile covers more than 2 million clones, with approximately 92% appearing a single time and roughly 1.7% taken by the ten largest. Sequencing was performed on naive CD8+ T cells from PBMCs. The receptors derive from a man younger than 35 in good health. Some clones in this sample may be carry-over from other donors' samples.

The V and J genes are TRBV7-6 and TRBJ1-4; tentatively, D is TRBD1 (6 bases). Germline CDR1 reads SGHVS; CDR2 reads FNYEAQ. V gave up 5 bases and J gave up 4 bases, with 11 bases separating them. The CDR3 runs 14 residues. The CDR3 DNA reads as TGTGCCAGCAGCCCGGACAGATTTAATGAAAAACTGTTTTTT. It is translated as CASSPDRFNEKLFF.

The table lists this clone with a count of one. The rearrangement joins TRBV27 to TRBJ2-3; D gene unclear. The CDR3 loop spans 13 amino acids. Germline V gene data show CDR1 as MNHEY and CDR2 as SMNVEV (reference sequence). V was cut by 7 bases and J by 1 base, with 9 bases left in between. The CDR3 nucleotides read TGTGCCAGCATCTCCGCTGGCACAGATACGCAGTATTTT. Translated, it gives CASISAGTDTQYF.

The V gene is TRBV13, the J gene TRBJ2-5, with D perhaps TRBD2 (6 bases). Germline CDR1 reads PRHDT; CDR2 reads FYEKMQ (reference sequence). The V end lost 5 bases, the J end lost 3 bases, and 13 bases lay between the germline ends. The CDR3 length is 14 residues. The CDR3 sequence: CASSRREPKETQYF. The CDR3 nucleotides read TGTGCCAGCAGCCGACGGGAGCCAAAAGAGACCCAGTACTTC. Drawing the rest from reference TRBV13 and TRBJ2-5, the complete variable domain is AAGVIQSPRHLIKEKRETATLKCYPIPRHDTVYWYQQGPGQDPQFLISFYEKMQSDKGSIPDRFSAQQFSDYHSELNMSSLELGDSALYFCASSRREPKETQYFGPGTRLLVL.

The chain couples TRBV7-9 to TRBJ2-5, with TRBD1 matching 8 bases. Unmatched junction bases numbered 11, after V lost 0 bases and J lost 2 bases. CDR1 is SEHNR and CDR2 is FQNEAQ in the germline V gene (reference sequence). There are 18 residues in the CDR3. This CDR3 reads CASSLAVVRDRTQETQYF. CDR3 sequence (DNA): TGTGCCAGCAGCTTAGCGGTGGTTAGGGACAGGACTCAAGAGACCCAGTACTTC.

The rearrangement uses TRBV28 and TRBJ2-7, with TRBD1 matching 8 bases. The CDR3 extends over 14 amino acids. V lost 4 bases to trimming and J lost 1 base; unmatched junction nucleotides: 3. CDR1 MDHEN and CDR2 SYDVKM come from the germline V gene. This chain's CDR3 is CASSWGQESYEQYF. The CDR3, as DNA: TGTGCCAGCAGTTGGGGACAGGAATCCTACGAGCAGTACTTC.

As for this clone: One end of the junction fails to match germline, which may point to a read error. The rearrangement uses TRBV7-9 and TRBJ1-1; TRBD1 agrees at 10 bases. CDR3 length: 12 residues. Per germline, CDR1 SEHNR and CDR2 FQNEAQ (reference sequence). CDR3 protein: CASSLMGQGTNF. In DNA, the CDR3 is TGTGCCAGCAGCTTGATGGGACAGGGGACGAATTTT.

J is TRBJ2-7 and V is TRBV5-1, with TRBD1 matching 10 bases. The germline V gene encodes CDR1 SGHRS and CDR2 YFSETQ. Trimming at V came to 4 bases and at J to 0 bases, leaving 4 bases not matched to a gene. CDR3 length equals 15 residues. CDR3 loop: CASSTGQGSSYEQYF. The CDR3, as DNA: TGCGCCAGCAGCACGGGACAGGGGTCCTCCTACGAGCAGTACTTC.

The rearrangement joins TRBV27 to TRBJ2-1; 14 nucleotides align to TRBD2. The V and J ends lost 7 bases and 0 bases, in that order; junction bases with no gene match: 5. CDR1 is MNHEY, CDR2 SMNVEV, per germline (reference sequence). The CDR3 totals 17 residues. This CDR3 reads CASIAGTSGSSYNEQFF. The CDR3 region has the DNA TGTGCCAGCATTGCCGGGACTAGCGGGAGCTCCTACAATGAGCAGTTCTTC.